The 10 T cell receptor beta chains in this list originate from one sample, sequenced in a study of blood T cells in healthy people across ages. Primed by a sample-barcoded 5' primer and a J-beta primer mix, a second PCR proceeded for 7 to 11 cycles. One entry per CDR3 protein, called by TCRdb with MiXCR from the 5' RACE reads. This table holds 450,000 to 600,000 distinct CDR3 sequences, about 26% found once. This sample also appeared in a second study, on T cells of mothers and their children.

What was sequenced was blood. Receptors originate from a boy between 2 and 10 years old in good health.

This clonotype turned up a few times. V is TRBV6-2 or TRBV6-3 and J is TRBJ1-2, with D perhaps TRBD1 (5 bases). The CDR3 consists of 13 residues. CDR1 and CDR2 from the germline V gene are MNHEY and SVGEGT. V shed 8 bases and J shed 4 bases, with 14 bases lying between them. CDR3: CASVRRDPYGYTF. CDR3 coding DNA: TGTGCCAGCGTCCGGAGGGACCCCTATGGCTACACCTTC.

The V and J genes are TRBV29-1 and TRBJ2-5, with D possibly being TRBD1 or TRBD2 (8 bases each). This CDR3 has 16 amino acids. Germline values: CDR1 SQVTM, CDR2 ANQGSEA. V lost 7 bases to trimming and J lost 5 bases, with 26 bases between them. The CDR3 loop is CSGEGLTSGQGETQYF. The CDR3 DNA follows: TGCAGCGGGGAAGGGCTTACTAGCGGACAGGGCGAGACCCAGTACTTC.

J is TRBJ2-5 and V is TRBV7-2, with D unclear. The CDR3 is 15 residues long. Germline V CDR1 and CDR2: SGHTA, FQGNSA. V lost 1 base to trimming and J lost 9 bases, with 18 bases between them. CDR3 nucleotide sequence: TGTGCCAGCAGCTTAGTGTCGTTTGCGGTTCAGGCCCAGTACTTC. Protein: CASSLVSFAVQAQYF.

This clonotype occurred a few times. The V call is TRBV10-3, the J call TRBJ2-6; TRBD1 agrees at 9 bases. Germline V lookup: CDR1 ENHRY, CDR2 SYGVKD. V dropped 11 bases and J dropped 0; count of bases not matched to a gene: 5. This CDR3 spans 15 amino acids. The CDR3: CAAQGAFSGANVLTF. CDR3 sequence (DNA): TGTGCCGCACAGGGGGCCTTCTCTGGGGCCAACGTCCTGACTTTC.

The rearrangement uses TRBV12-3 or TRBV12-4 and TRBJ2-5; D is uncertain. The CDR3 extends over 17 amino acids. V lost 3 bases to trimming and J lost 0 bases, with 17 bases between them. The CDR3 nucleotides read TGTGCCAGCAGTTTTTCCTACGGGCTCCGCTACCAAGAGACCCAGTACTTC. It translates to CASSFSYGLRYQETQYF.

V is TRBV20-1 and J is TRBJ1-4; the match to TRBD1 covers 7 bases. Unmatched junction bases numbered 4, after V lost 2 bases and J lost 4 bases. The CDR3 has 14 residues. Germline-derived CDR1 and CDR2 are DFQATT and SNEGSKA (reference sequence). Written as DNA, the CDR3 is TGCAGTGCTAGACTCGGGGACAGTAATGAAAAACTGTTTTTT. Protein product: CSARLGDSNEKLFF.

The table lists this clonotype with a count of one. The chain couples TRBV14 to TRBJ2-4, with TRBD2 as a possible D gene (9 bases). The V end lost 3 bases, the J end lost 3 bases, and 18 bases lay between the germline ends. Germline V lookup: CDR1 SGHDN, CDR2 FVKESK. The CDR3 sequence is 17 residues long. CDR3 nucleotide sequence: TGTGCCAGCAGCCAGCGGGGGGGACAGGAGGACAAAAACATTCAGTACTTC. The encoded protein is CASSQRGGQEDKNIQYF.

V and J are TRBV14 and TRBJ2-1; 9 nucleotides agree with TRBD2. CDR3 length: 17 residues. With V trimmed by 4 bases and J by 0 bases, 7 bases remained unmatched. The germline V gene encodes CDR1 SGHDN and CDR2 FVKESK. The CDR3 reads CASSLRISGSSYNEQFF. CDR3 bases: TGTGCCAGCAGCCTACGGATTAGCGGGAGCTCCTACAATGAGCAGTTCTTC.

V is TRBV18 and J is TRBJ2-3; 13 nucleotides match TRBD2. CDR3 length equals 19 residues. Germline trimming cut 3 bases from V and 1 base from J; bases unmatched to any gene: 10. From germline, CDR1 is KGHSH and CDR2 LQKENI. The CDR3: CASSPRLAGGKARTDTQYF. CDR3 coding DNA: TGTGCCAGCTCACCTCGACTAGCGGGAGGCAAAGCACGCACAGATACGCAGTATTTT.

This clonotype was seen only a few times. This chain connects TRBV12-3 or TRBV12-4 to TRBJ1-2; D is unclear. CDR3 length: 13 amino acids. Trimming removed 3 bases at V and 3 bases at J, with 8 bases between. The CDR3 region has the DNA TGTGCCAGCAGTTTGAACAGAGACTATGGCTACACCTTC. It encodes CASSLNRDYGYTF.